What follows are 2 T cell receptor beta chains derived from one specimen sequenced in a study of cytomegalovirus exposure and HLA in healthy donors. Primers included in the PCR were 60 Vbeta and 13 Jbeta primers. Sequenced by immunoSEQ multiplex PCR; TCRdb stores in-frame clones only, minus some. The sample carries about 120,000 clones, about three quarters recorded once. The specimen was PBMCs. These receptor sequences come from a female donor in good health and CMV-seronegative.

The CDR3 nucleotides read TGTGCCAGCAGTTACGCGGGGCAAAACACCGGGGAGCTGTTTTTT. As protein: CASSYAGQNTGELFF. The chain combines TRBV6-5 with TRBJ2-2; D might be TRBD2 (6 bases). Trimming cost V 2 bases and J 2 bases, with 9 bases left between them. This CDR3 region has 15 residues. Germline assignment: CDR1 MNHEY and CDR2 SVGAGI.

The chain combines TRBV6-5 with TRBJ2-7; D gene unclear. V was trimmed by 2 bases and J by 7 bases, leaving 12 bases between them. This CDR3 is 13 amino acids long. Germline assignment: CDR1 MNHEY and CDR2 SVGAGI. The CDR3: CASSYPLPGEQYF. DNA for the CDR3: TGTGCCAGCAGTTACCCCCTCCCCGGGGAGCAGTACTTC.